The T cell receptor (beta chain) under discussion was sequenced for a study of blood T cells in healthy people across ages. Regarding the study as a whole: Considered underestimates were the diversity estimates obtained from one million T cells.

PCR was performed a second time for about 7 to 12 cycles using a sample-barcoded 5' primer and a J-beta primer mix. CDR3-containing paired-end reads numbering at least 2.5 million came from each sample. TCRdb re-called the 5' RACE reads through MiXCR, storing one row per CDR3 protein. The sample lists around 1,700,000 distinct CDR3 sequences, about 30% occurring once. In each sample, at least 7 million PBMCs were isolated. The table lists this clonotype with a few counts. Its antigen is as yet unknown. The CDR3 length is 15 residues. V lost 4 bases and J 0 bases, leaving 12 bases between the germline ends. Germline V lookup: CDR1 MNHEY, CDR2 SVGEGT.

The chain couples TRBV6-2 or TRBV6-3 to TRBJ1-2; perhaps TRBD1 as D (6 bases). What was sequenced was blood. The sequence derives from a woman aged 25 to 39 in good health. CDR3 in amino acids: CASSSPGTSNYGYTF. The CDR3 DNA reads TGTGCCAGCAGTTCACCCGGGACATCTAACTATGGCTACACCTTC.